This T cell receptor beta chain is from a study of shared clonotypes between healthy human individuals. Positive CCR7 selection of CD45RO-negative cells yielded the naive CD8 cells, and terminally differentiated effector memory CD45RA+ cells were excluded. Adults of Caucasian background living in Nashville, Tennessee made up all donors. Some clones are missing from TCRdb's copy, which holds only in-frame ones; the method was immunoSEQ multiplex PCR. The top ten hold 0.85% to 1.3% of the sample, which has about 2 million clones, less than 95% seen once. On this clone itself: Its antigen remains unknown.

With 5 bases clipped from V and 5 bases from J, the junction kept 20 bases outside the gene matches. In germline, CDR1 is MNHEY, CDR2 SMNVEV (reference sequence). CDR3 length: 19 amino acids. Regarding the study as a whole: The donor pool, a small one, limited the genetic and exposure-history diversity represented. Naive subsets tended to show greater estimated richness than memory subsets.

This receptor was taken from a man between 18 and 35 years old in good health. The sequenced material came from naive CD8+ T cells sorted from blood. The gene calls are TRBV27 and TRBJ2-5; 10 nucleotides match TRBD1. For the CDR3, the DNA is TGTGCCAGCAGTGCCTTTCTCCTCGGGACAGGGGCCTCCTCGGAGACCCAGTACTTC. Protein sequence: CASSAFLLGTGASSETQYF.